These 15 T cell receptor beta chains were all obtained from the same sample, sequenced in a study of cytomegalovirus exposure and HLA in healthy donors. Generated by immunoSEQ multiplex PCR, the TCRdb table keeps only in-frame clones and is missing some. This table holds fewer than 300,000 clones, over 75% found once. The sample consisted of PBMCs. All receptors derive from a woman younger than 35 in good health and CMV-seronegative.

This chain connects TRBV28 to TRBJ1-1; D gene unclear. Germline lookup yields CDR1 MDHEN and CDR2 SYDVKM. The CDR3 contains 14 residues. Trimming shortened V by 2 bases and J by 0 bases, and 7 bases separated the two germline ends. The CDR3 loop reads CASSLQIMNTEAFF. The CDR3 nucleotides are TGTGCCAGCAGTTTACAGATCATGAACACTGAAGCTTTCTTT. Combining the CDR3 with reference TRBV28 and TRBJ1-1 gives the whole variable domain DVKVTQSSRYLVKRTGEKVFLECVQDMDHENMFWYRQDPGLGLRLIYFSYDVKMKEKGDIPEGYSVSREKKERFSLILESASTNQTSMYLCASSLQIMNTEAFFGQGTRLTVV.

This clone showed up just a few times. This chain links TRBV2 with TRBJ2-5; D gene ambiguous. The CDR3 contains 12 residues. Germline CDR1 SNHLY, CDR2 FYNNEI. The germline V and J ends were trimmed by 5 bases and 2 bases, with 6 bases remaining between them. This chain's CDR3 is CASSSSQETQYF. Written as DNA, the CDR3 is TGTGCCAGCAGTTCTAGTCAAGAGACCCAGTACTTC. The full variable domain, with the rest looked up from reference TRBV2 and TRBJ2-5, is EPEVTQTPSHQVTQMGQEVILRCVPISNHLYFYWYRQILGQKVEFLVSFYNNEISEKSEIFDDQFSVERPDGSNFTLKIRSTKLEDSAMYFCASSSSQETQYFGPGTRLLVL.

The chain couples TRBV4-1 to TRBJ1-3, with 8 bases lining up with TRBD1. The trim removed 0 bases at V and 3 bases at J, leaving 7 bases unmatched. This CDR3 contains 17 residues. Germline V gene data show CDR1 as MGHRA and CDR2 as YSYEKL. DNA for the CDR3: TGCGCCAGCAGCCAAGAGGGCAGGGGGCTGAGTGGAAACACCATATATTTT. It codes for CASSQEGRGLSGNTIYF.

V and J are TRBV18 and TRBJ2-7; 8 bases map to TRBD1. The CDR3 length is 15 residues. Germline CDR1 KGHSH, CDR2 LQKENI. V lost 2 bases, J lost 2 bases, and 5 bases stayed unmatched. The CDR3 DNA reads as TGTGCCAGCTCACCAGGGACAGGAATTACCTACGAGCAGTACTTC. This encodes CASSPGTGITYEQYF.

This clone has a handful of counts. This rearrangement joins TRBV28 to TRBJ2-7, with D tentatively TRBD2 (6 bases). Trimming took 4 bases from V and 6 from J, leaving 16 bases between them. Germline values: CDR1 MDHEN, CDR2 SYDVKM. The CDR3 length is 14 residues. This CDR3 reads CASSSGGVLTEQYF. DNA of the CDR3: TGTGCCAGCAGTTCCGGGGGAGTTCTTACCGAGCAGTACTTC.

In DNA, the CDR3 is TGTGCCAGCAGCCACTCGGCAACTAATGAAAAACTGTTTTTT. This translates into CASSHSATNEKLFF. The chain couples TRBV5-6 to TRBJ1-4; no clear D. Germline V gene data show CDR1 as SGHDT and CDR2 as YYEEEE. The CDR3 runs 14 residues. The V and J ends lost 4 bases and 0 bases respectively, with 7 bases between them.

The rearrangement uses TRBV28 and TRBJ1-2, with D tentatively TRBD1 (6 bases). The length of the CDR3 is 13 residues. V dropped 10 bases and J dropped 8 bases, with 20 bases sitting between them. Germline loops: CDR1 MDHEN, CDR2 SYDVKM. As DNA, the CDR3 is TGTGCCACCCGAGGGGGGGGCGTTGGCGGCTACACCTTC. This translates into CATRGGGVGGYTF.

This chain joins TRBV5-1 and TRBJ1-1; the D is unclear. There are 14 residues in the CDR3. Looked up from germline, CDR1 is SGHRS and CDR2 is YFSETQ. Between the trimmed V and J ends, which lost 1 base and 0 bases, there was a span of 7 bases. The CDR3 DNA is TGCGCCAGCAGCTTGAGTAGCTTGAACACTGAAGCTTTCTTT. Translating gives CASSLSSLNTEAFF.

The chain's CDR3 is CASSLSLGTSLGETQYF. The CDR3 DNA is TGTGCCAGCAGTTTATCGTTGGGGACTAGTTTAGGAGAGACCCAGTACTTC. This rearrangement joins TRBV27 to TRBJ2-5; 8 bases line up with TRBD2. The CDR3 extends over 17 amino acids. With 0 bases clipped from V and 4 bases from J, the junction kept 10 bases outside the gene matches. Germline loops: CDR1 MNHEY, CDR2 SMNVEV (reference sequence).

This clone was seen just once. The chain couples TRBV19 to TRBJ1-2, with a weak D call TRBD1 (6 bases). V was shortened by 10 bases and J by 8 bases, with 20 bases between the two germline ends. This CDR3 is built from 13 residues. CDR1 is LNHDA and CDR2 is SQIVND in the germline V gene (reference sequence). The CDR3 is CATTPDRSGGYTF. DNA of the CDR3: TGTGCCACAACTCCGGACAGAAGTGGGGGCTACACCTTC. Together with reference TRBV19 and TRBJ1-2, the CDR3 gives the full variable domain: DGGITQSPKYLFRKEGQNVTLSCEQNLNHDAMYWYRQDPGQGLRLIYYSQIVNDFQKGDIAEGYSVSREKKESFPLTVTSAQKNPTAFYLCATTPDRSGGYTFGSGTRLTVV.

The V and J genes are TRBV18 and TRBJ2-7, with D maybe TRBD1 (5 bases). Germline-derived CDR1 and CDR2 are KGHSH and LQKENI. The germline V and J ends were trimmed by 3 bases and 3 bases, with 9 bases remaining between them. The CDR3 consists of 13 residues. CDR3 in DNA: TGTGCCAGCTCACCCACAGACAGCTACGAGCAGTACTTC. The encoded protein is CASSPTDSYEQYF.

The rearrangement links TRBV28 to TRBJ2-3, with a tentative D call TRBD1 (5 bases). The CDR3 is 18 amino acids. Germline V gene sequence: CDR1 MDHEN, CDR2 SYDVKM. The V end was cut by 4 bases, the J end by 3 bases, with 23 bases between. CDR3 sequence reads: CASSSFFRRGFATDTQYF. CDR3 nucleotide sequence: TGTGCCAGCAGTTCCTTCTTTCGTAGGGGCTTCGCGACAGATACGCAGTATTTT. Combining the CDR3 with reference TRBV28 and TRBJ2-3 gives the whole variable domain DVKVTQSSRYLVKRTGEKVFLECVQDMDHENMFWYRQDPGLGLRLIYFSYDVKMKEKGDIPEGYSVSREKKERFSLILESASTNQTSMYLCASSSFFRRGFATDTQYFGPGTRLTVL.

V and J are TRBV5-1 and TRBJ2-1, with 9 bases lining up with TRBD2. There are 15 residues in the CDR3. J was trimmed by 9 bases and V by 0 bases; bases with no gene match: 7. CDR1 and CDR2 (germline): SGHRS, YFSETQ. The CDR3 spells CASSLGASGISEQFF. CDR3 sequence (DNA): TGCGCCAGCAGCTTGGGGGCTAGCGGGATAAGTGAGCAGTTCTTC.

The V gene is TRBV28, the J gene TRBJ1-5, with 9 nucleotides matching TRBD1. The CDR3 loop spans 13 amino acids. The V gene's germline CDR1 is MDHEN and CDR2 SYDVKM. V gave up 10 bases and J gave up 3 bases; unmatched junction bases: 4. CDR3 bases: TGTGCCACCGGGGACAGGGACAATCAGCCCCAGCATTTT. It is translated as CATGDRDNQPQHF.

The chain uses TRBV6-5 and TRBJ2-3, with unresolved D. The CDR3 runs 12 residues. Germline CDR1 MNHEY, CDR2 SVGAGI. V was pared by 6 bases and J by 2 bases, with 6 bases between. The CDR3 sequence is CASRASTDTQYF. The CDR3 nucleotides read TGTGCCAGCAGGGCTTCCACAGATACGCAGTATTTT.